A single T cell receptor beta chain is shown here with its context. While the first cohort had 600 to 750 subjects, the donors belonged to the separate validation cohort of over a hundred subjects. Sequencing used immunoSEQ multiplex PCR; TCRdb keeps in-frame clones, though not all of them. This sample has 110,000 or so clones, with 86% found just once. This sample was included in a study of cytomegalovirus exposure and HLA in healthy donors. About the research overall: The 100 to 150 validation repertoires were reported in a later analysis to have been generated on the same platform as the 666 first-cohort repertoires.

Germline loops: CDR1 LNHDA, CDR2 SQIVND (reference sequence). The CDR3 is 18 amino acids. J was trimmed by 2 bases and V by 5 bases; bases with no gene match: 12. This sequence originates from a man younger than 35 in good health and CMV-seronegative. The chain uses TRBV19 and TRBJ1-4, with 9 bases that match TRBD1. The sample consisted of PBMCs. The CDR3 DNA is TGTGCCAGTAGTCTTCTCTTGGACGGACAGGGGACTAATGAAAAACTGTTTTTT. Its translation: CASSLLLDGQGTNEKLFF. The entire variable domain, with the rest obtained from reference TRBV19 and TRBJ1-4, is as follows: DGGITQSPKYLFRKEGQNVTLSCEQNLNHDAMYWYRQDPGQGLRLIYYSQIVNDFQKGDIAEGYSVSREKKESFPLTVTSAQKNPTAFYLCASSLLLDGQGTNEKLFFGSGTQLSVL.